The 5 T cell receptor beta chains presented below share a single source sample, sequenced in a study of patients and donors after allogeneic stem cell transplantation. Using its own MiXCR run on the RT-PCR reads, TCRdb lists one record per CDR3 protein. The data hold approximately 150,000 distinct CDR3 sequences, with roughly two fifths observed a single time. Source material: blood, either unsorted or a sorted T cell fraction (not recorded which). The source is a human donor who was either an allogeneic HSCT recipient or a stem cell or donor lymphocyte infusion donor (not recorded which). It is not recorded whose cells these are; they may come from a transplant donor.

The chain combines TRBV28 with TRBJ2-5; no clear D gene. Germline V gene sequence: CDR1 MDHEN, CDR2 SYDVKM. The CDR3 is made up of 17 amino acids. V was cut by 1 base and J by 0 bases, with 15 bases left in between. CDR3 coding DNA: TGTGCCAGCAGTTTATTCCCTCCTAGGACGGACCAAGAGACCCAGTACTTC. Encoded protein: CASSLFPPRTDQETQYF.

In this sample, this clonotype turned up once. The genes are TRBV24-1 and TRBJ2-2; 9 bases line up with TRBD2. The CDR3 spans 14 residues. In germline, CDR1 is KGHDR, CDR2 SFDVKD. V was pared by 7 bases and J by 3 bases, with 2 bases of the junction left unmatched. This CDR3 is CATRERGDTGELFF. In nucleotides, the CDR3 is TGTGCCACCAGGGAGCGGGGGGACACCGGGGAGCTGTTTTTT.

This chain connects TRBV7-6 to TRBJ1-6; D is unresolved. V lost 5 bases and J 3 bases, leaving 14 bases between the germline ends. CDR3 length: 16 residues. CDR1 SGHVS and CDR2 FNYEAQ come from the germline V gene. The CDR3 DNA reads as TGTGCCAGCAGCCCCATCTTGGGTGACTATAATTCACCCCTCCACTTT. It encodes CASSPILGDYNSPLHF.

The chain employs TRBV30 and TRBJ1-4; D is undetermined. V was pared by 5 bases and J by 8 bases, with 18 bases between. The CDR3 totals 14 residues. Germline-derived CDR1 and CDR2 are GTSNPN and SVGIG (reference sequence). CDR3 amino acids: CAWAPISAGEKLFF. Written as DNA, the CDR3 is TGTGCCTGGGCCCCCATCTCCGCGGGCGAAAAACTGTTTTTT.

In its sample, this clonotype was seen a few times. The chain recombines TRBV28 with TRBJ1-2, with a possible D match to TRBD1 (5 bases). Germline CDR1 is MDHEN and CDR2 is SYDVKM. V lost 2 bases to trimming and J lost 13 bases, with 14 bases between them. This CDR3 is 12 amino acids long. The CDR3 spells CASSLGAVRGTF. CDR3 nucleotide sequence: TGTGCCAGCAGTTTAGGGGCAGTACGGGGCACCTTC.